This T cell receptor (beta chain) was identified during a study of CD8 T cells in ankylosing spondylitis. Study observations and caveats: In ankylosing spondylitis blood, a motif of about eight highly homologous TCR beta variants appeared characteristic.

V lost 1 base, J lost 0 bases, and 8 bases lay in between. Looked up from germline, CDR1 is SGHRS and CDR2 is YFSETQ. The CDR3 length is 15 residues. From the 5' RACE reads, TCRdb called clonotypes with MiXCR, one entry per CDR3 protein. This table holds approximately 300,000 distinct CDR3 sequences, 6.5% to 10% found once. This clonotype was picked up a small number of times. Antigen unknown. This chain joins TRBV5-1 and TRBJ1-5; a weak D match, TRBD1 (5 bases). Sequenced material: blood, either unsorted or a sorted T cell fraction (not recorded which). The source of this sequence is a male donor with ankylosing spondylitis. This chain's CDR3 is CASSLQGHSNQPQHF. The DNA for the CDR3 is TGCGCCAGCAGCTTGCAGGGCCATAGCAATCAGCCCCAGCATTTT.